One sample yielded the 19 T cell receptor beta chains listed below, sequenced in a study of blood T cell repertoires in COVID-19. Assay used: immunoSEQ multiplex PCR; TCRdb lists only in-frame clones, some missing. The sample has some 430,000 clones, less than 95% seen once. Sequences were obtained from PBMCs or T cells enriched from blood (not recorded which). Receptors were obtained from a man aged 18 to 30 who had recovered from COVID-19.

A remark on this clone: Other nucleotide sequences from this sample produce the same CDR3. This rearrangement joins TRBV5-4 to TRBJ1-2, with 7 bases lining up with TRBD1. The length of the CDR3 is 13 residues. The germline CDR1 and CDR2 sequences are SGHNT and YYREEE (reference sequence). Trimming removed 3 bases from V and 5 bases from J; junction bases left unmatched: 4. CDR3 loop: CASSSGTAYGYTF. CDR3 DNA sequence: TGTGCCAGCAGCTCCGGGACAGCGTATGGCTACACCTTC.

This chain uses TRBV2 with TRBJ1-3; D is uncertain. Germline CDR1 reads SNHLY; CDR2 reads FYNNEI. The V and J ends lost 5 bases and 1 base respectively, with 15 bases between them. The CDR3 sequence is 16 residues long. The CDR3 DNA is TGTGCCAGCAGTCCAGATATGGGCGCTTCTGGAAACACCATATATTTT. Amino acids: CASSPDMGASGNTIYF.

The rearrangement uses TRBV9 and TRBJ1-6, with unresolved D. CDR3 length: 14 amino acids. Germline V gene sequence: CDR1 SGDLS, CDR2 YYNGEE. V was cut by 0 bases and J by 8 bases, with 9 bases left in between. The CDR3 loop is CASSVGRRDSPLHF. CDR3 bases: TGTGCCAGCAGCGTAGGCAGGAGGGATTCACCCCTCCACTTT.

This clone appeared a few times. The rearrangement links TRBV19 to TRBJ1-3; D is uncertain. Trimming stripped 0 bases from V and 4 bases from J, with 10 bases between. The CDR3 is 15 residues long. The germline V gene has CDR1 LNHDA and CDR2 SQIVND (reference sequence). CDR3 loop: CASSIDLSGGNTIYF. CDR3 in DNA: TGTGCCAGTAGTATAGACCTTTCAGGCGGAAACACCATATATTTT. Using reference TRBV19 and TRBJ1-3 for the parts outside the CDR3, the full variable domain is DGGITQSPKYLFRKEGQNVTLSCEQNLNHDAMYWYRQDPGQGLRLIYYSQIVNDFQKGDIAEGYSVSREKKESFPLTVTSAQKNPTAFYLCASSIDLSGGNTIYFGEGSWLTVV.

V is TRBV6-5 and J is TRBJ1-1; 7 bases are a match to TRBD1. The CDR3 sequence is 12 residues long. Trimming removed 8 bases from V and 5 bases from J; junction bases left unmatched: 5. The germline gives CDR1 MNHEY, CDR2 SVGAGI. Written as DNA, the CDR3 is TGTGCCAGCCGGAGGGGGCGAACTGAAGCTTTCTTT. The encoded protein is CASRRGRTEAFF.

The chain's CDR3 is CASSKTGYEQYF. CDR3 DNA sequence: TGTGCCAGCAGCAAGACAGGTTACGAGCAGTACTTC. This chain joins TRBV11-2 and TRBJ2-7, with TRBD1 as a possible D gene (6 bases). CDR1 is SGHAT, CDR2 FQNNGV, per germline. The V end was cut by 5 bases, the J end by 4 bases, with 9 bases between. The CDR3 covers 12 residues.

The chain employs TRBV3-1 (or the pseudogene TRBV3-2) and TRBJ1-5, with 11 nucleotides matching TRBD1. Germline trimming cut 4 bases from V and 7 bases from J; bases unmatched to any gene: 3. CDR1 and CDR2 from the germline V gene are LGHDT and YNNKEL (reference sequence). The CDR3 contains 14 residues. The CDR3 coding sequence is TGTGCCAGCAGCCCGGGGACAGGGGGGCAGCCCCAGCATTTT. As protein: CASSPGTGGQPQHF.

This clone was recorded at least ten times. The CDR3 DNA reads TGTGCCAGCAGCTCGACAGGGGGCTACACCTTC. Translating gives CASSSTGGYTF. V usage is TRBV5-4 and J usage is TRBJ1-2; TRBD1 aligns across 7 bases. With V trimmed by 3 bases and J by 8 bases, 1 base remained unmatched. Germline CDR1 SGHNT, CDR2 YYREEE (reference sequence). CDR3 length: 11 residues.

This clone occurred a few times. This rearrangement joins TRBV28 to TRBJ1-2; the D gene is possibly TRBD1 (6 bases). The CDR3 extends over 11 amino acids. Germline V gene sequence: CDR1 MDHEN, CDR2 SYDVKM. V was cut by 9 bases and J by 4 bases, with 9 bases left in between. CDR3 bases: TGTGCCAGTGAAGGGGGCTATGGCTACACCTTC. Its protein is CASEGGYGYTF.

The chain employs TRBV19 and TRBJ2-3, with D uncertain. The CDR3 spans 14 residues. The germline V and J ends were trimmed by 1 base and 2 bases, with 7 bases remaining between them. Germline CDR1 and CDR2: LNHDA and SQIVND (reference sequence). Here the CDR3 DNA reads TGTGCCAGTAGTATAGGAGTACCCACAGATACGCAGTATTTT. Translating it yields CASSIGVPTDTQYF.

The chain carries TRBV4-1 and TRBJ1-5; the D gene is possibly TRBD1 (5 bases). V lost 0 bases, J lost 4 bases, and 19 bases lay in between. The CDR3 is 18 residues long. Germline-derived CDR1 and CDR2 are MGHRA and YSYEKL. The CDR3 reads CASSQEAGLRTVNQPQHF. The CDR3 DNA is TGCGCCAGCAGCCAAGAGGCAGGGCTTCGAACTGTGAATCAGCCCCAGCATTTT.

The chain has TRBV18 and TRBJ2-1, with TRBD2 as a possible D gene (6 bases). CDR3 length: 14 amino acids. Trimming removed 4 bases at V and 6 bases at J, with 13 bases between. The germline gives CDR1 KGHSH, CDR2 LQKENI. The CDR3 DNA reads as TGTGCCAGCTCACACGGGACTCCCCCCAATGAGCAGTTCTTC. This translates into CASSHGTPPNEQFF.

V is TRBV7-3 and J is TRBJ2-1; 10 positions agree with TRBD2. The CDR3 length is 15 residues. The V gene's germline CDR1 is SGHTA and CDR2 FQGTGA. Unmatched junction bases numbered 8, after V lost 4 bases and J lost 8 bases. CDR3 in amino acids: CASSSTSGIGDEQFF. CDR3 DNA sequence: TGTGCCAGCAGCTCCACTAGCGGGATAGGGGATGAGCAGTTCTTC.

V and J are TRBV28 and TRBJ1-2; TRBD1 matches at 8 bases. This CDR3 spans 16 amino acids. J gave up 4 bases and V 4 bases, and 11 bases lay outside the gene matches. In germline, CDR1 is MDHEN, CDR2 SYDVKM. CDR3 amino acids: CASSYSWGQDSYGYTF. The CDR3 DNA sequence: TGTGCCAGCAGTTATAGTTGGGGACAGGACTCCTATGGCTACACCTTC.

This clone was picked up a small number of times. V and J are TRBV19 and TRBJ1-1; TRBD1 agrees at 9 bases. CDR3 length equals 18 residues. Germline V gives CDR1 LNHDA, CDR2 SQIVND (reference sequence). After removal of 5 bases from V and 9 bases from J, the junction contained 22 bases not matched to a gene. This CDR3 is CASSVRSGTGRQEYKAFF. CDR3 in DNA: TGTGCCAGTAGTGTCCGATCCGGGACAGGGAGGCAGGAATATAAAGCTTTCTTT.

The chain joins TRBV6-2 or TRBV6-3 to TRBJ2-2; D is ambiguous. The CDR3 runs to 14 residues. CDR1 and CDR2 (germline): MNHEY, SVGEGT. Trimming cost V 0 bases and J 6 bases, with 8 bases left between them. The CDR3 DNA sequence: TGTGCCAGCAGTTACTCCCCTCTGTCCGGGGAGCTGTTTTTT. Translated: CASSYSPLSGELFF.

CDR3 sequence: CASSEAGTRGEQYF. In DNA form, the CDR3 reads TGTGCCAGCAGTGAAGCGGGGACTAGGGGCGAGCAGTACTTC. The V call is TRBV6-1, the J call TRBJ2-7; 8 bases match TRBD2. The CDR3 extends over 14 amino acids. Germline V gene data show CDR1 as MNHNS and CDR2 as SASEGT. Trimming at V came to 0 bases and at J to 6 bases, leaving 4 bases not matched to a gene.

This sequence joins TRBV7-3 and TRBJ2-5; 10 nucleotides align to TRBD2. This CDR3 region has 15 residues. Germline lookup yields CDR1 SGHTA and CDR2 FQGTGA. J gave up 0 bases and V 2 bases, and 0 bases lay outside the gene matches. CDR3 sequence: CASSLGTSDQETQYF. The CDR3 nucleotides read TGTGCCAGCAGCTTAGGGACTAGCGACCAAGAGACCCAGTACTTC.

V is TRBV28 and J is TRBJ1-5, with 10 bases lining up with TRBD1. Germline CDR1 and CDR2: MDHEN and SYDVKM. This CDR3 has 15 residues. V was pared by 3 bases and J by 1 base, with 0 bases of the junction left unmatched. The CDR3 region has the DNA TGTGCCAGCAGTTTGGGACAGGGGAGCAATCAGCCCCAGCATTTT. Its translation is CASSLGQGSNQPQHF.